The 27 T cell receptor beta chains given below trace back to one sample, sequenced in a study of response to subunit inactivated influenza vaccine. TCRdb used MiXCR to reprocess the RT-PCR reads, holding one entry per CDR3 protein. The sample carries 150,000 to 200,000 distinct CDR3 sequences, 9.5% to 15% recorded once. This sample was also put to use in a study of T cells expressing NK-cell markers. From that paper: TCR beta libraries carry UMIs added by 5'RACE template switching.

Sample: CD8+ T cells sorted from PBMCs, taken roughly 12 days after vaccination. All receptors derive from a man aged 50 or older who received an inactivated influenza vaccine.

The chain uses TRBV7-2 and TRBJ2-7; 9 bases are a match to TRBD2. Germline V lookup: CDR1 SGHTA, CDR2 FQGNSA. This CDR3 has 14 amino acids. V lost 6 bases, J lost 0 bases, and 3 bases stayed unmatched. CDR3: CASSPSGASYEQYF. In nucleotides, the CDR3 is TGTGCCAGCAGTCCTAGCGGGGCCTCCTACGAGCAGTACTTC.

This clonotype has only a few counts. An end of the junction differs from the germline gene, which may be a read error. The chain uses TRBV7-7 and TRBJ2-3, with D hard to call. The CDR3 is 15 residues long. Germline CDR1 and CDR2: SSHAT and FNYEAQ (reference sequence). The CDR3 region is CASSLDLGGTDTQYF. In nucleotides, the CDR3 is TGTGCTAGCAGCTTAGATCTGGGTGGCACAGATACGCAGTATTTT.

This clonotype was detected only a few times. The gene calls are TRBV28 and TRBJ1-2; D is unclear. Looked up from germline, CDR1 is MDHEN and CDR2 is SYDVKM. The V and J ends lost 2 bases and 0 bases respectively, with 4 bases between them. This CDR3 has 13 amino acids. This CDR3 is CASSLATNYGYTF. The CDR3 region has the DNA TGTGCCAGCAGTTTAGCTACTAACTATGGCTACACCTTC.

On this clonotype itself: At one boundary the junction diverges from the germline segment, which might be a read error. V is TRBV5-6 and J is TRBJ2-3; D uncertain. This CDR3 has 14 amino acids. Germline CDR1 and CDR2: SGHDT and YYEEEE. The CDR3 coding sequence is TGTGCCATCAGCCCCGGGCTTCCCTCCGATACGCAGTATTTT. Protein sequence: CAISPGLPSDTQYF.

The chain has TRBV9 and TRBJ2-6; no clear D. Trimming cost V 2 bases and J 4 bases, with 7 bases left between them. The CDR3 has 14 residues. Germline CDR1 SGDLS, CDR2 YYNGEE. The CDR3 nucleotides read TGTGCCAGCAGCGTCACCCCCGGGGCCAACGTCCTGACTTTC. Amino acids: CASSVTPGANVLTF. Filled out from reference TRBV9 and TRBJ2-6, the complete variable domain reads DSGVTQTPKHLITATGQRVTLRCSPRSGDLSVYWYQQSLDQGLQFLIQYYNGEERAKGNILERFSAQQFPDLHSELNLSSLELGDSALYFCASSVTPGANVLTFGAGSRLTVL.

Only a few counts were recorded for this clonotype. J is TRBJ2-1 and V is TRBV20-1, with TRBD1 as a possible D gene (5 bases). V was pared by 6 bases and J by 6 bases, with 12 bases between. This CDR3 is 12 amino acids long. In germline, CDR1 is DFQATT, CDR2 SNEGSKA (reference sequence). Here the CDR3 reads CSAQRQSNEQFF. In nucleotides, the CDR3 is TGCAGTGCCCAGAGACAGAGCAATGAGCAGTTCTTC.

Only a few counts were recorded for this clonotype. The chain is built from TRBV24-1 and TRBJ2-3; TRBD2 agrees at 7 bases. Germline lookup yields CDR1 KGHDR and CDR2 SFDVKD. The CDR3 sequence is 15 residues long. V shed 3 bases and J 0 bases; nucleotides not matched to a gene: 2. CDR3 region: CATSDRGLSTDTQYF. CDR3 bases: TGTGCCACCAGTGATAGGGGACTAAGCACAGATACGCAGTATTTT.

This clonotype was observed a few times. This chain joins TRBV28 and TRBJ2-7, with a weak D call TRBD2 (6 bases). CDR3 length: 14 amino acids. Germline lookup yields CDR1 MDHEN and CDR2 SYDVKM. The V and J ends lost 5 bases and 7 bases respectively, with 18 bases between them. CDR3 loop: CASSPLSAGREQYF. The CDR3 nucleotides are TGTGCCAGCAGTCCGTTGTCCGCCGGGAGAGAGCAGTACTTC.

The CDR3 DNA sequence: TGTGCCAGCAGCTTAGTGGAGCGGGAACCTTACAATGAGCAGTTCTTC. It encodes CASSLVEREPYNEQFF. V gene TRBV7-2 combines with J gene TRBJ2-1, with 7 bases that match TRBD2. The ends lost 1 base at V and 4 bases at J; junction bases unmatched: 7. Germline CDR1 and CDR2: SGHTA and FQGNSA. This CDR3 is 16 amino acids long.

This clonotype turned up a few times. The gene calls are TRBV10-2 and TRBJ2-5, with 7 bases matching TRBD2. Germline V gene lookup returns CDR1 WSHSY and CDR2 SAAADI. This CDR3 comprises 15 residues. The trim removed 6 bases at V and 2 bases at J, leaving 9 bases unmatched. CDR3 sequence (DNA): TGCGCCAGCAGGGCCCTCGCGGGGGAACAAGAGACCCAGTACTTC. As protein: CASRALAGEQETQYF.

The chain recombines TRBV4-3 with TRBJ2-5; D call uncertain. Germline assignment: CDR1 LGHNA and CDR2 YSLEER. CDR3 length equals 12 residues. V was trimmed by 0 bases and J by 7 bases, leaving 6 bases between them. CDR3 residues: CASSQDQRTQYF. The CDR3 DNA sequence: TGCGCCAGCAGCCAAGATCAGCGGACCCAGTACTTC.

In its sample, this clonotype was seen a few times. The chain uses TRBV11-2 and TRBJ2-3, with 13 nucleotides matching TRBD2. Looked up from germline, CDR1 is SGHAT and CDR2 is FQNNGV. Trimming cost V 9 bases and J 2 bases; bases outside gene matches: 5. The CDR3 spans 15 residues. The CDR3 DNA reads TGTGCCAGTATGGGACTAGCGGGGATCACAGATACGCAGTATTTT. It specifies CASMGLAGITDTQYF.

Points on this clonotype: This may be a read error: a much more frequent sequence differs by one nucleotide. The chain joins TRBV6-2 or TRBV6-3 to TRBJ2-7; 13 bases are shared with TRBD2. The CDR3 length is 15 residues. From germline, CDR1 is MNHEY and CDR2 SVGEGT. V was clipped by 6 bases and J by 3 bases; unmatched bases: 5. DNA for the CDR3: TGTGCCAGCAGCCGCGGACTAGCGGGAGTCTACGAGCAGTACTTC. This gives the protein CASSRGLAGVYEQYF.

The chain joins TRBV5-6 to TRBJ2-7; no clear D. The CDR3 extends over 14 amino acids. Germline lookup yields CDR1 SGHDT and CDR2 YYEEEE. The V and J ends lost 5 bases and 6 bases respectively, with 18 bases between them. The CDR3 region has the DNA TGTGCCAGCAGTTTAGTGCACAACCCGCCCGAGCAGTACTTC. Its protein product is CASSLVHNPPEQYF.

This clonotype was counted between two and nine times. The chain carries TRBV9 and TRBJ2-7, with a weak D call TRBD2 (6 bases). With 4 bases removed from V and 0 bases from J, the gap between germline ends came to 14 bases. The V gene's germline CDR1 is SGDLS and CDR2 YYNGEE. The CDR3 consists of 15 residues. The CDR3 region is CASSPPGDPSYEQYF. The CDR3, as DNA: TGTGCCAGCAGCCCTCCGGGGGATCCCTCCTACGAGCAGTACTTC.

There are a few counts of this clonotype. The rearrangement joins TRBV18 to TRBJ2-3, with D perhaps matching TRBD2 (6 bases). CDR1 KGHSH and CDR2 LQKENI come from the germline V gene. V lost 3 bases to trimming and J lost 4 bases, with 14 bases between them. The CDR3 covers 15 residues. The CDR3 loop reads CASSPTSSVADTQYF. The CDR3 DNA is TGTGCCAGCTCACCCACTAGCAGCGTCGCAGATACGCAGTATTTT.

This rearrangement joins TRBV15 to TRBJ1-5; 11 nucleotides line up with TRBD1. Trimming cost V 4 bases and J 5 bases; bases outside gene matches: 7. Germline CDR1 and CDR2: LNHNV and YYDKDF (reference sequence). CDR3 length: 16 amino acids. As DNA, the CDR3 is TGTGCCACCAGCACATGGACAGGGGGCGCTTATCAGCCCCAGCATTTT. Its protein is CATSTWTGGAYQPQHF.

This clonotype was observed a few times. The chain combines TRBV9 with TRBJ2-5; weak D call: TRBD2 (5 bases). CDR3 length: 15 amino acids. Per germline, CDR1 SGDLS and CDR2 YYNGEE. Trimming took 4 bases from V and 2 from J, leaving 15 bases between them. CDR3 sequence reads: CASSTSGALQETQYF. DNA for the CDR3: TGTGCCAGCAGCACAAGCGGTGCGTTACAAGAGACCCAGTACTTC.

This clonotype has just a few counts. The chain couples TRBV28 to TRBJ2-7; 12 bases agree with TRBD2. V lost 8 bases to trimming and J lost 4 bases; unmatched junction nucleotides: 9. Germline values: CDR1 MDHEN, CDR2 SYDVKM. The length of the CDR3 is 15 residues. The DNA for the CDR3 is TGTGCCAGCGGCCCACTAGCGGGAGGACCGTACGAGCAGTACTTC. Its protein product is CASGPLAGGPYEQYF.

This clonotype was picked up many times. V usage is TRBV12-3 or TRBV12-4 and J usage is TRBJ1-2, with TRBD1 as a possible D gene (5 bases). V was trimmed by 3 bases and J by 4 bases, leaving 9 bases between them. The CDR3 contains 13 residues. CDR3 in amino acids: CASSFSRVYGYTF. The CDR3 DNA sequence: TGTGCCAGCAGTTTTTCCAGGGTCTATGGCTACACCTTC.

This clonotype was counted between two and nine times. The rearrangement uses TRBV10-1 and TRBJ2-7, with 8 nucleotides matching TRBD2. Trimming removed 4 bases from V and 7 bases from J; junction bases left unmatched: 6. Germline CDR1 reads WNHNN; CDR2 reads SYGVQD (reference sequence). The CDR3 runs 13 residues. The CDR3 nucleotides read TGCGCCAGCAGTGTTTTGAGCGGGGGAGAGCAGTACTTC. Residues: CASSVLSGGEQYF.

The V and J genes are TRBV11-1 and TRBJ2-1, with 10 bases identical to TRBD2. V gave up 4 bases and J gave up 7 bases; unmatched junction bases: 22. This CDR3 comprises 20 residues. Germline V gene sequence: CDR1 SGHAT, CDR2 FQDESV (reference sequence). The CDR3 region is CASSSPGERGGDRGENEQFF. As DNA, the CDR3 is TGTGCCAGCAGCTCCCCAGGGGAGCGGGGGGGCGATCGGGGTGAGAATGAGCAGTTCTTC.

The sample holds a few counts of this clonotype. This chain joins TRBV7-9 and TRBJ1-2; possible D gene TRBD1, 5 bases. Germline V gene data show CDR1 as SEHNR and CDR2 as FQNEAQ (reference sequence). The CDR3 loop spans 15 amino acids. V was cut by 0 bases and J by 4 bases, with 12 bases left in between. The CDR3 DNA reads TGTGCCAGCAGCTTAGCCCCGGGGGAAGGCTATGGCTACACCTTC. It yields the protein CASSLAPGEGYGYTF. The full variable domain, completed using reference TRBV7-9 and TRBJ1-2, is DTGVSQNPRHKITKRGQNVTFRCDPISEHNRLYWYRQTLGQGPEFLTYFQNEAQLEKSRLLSDRFSAERPKGSFSTLEIQRTEQGDSAMYLCASSLAPGEGYGYTFGSGTRLTVV.

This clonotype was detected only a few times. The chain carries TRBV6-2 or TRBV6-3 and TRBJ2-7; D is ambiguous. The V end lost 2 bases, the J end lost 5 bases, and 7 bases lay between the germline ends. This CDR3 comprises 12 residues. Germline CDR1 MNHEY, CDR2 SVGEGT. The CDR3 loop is CASSYDGDEQYF. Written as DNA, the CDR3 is TGTGCCAGCAGTTACGACGGTGACGAGCAGTACTTC.

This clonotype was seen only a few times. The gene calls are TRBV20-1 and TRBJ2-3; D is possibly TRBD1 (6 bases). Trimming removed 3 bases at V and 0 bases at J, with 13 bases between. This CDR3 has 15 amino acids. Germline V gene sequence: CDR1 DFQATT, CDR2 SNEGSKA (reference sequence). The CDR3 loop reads CSASETGYSTDTQYF. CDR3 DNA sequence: TGCAGTGCTAGCGAGACAGGATATAGCACAGATACGCAGTATTTT.

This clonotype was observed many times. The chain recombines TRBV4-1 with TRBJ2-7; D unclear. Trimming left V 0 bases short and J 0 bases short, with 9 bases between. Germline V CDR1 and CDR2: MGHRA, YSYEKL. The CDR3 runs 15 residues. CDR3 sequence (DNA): TGCGCCAGCAGCCAAGAGCAGGTCCCCTCCTACGAGCAGTACTTC. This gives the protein CASSQEQVPSYEQYF.

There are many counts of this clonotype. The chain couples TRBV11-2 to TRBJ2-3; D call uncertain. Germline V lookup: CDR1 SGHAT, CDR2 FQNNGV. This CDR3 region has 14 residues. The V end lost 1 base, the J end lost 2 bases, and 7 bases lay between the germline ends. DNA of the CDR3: TGTGCCAGCAGCTTAGTGGGGATCACAGATACGCAGTATTTT. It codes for CASSLVGITDTQYF.